The 7 T cell receptor beta chains given below trace back to one sample, sequenced in a study of monozygotic twins with inflammatory bowel disease. TCRdb processed the 5' RACE reads again and assigns one entry to each CDR3 protein, with no DNA. The table for this sample gives around 450,000 distinct CDR3 sequences. Sequenced: blood. All receptors derive from a human donor with ulcerative colitis or Crohn's disease, or a healthy co-twin of an affected twin (not recorded which).

The chain carries TRBV30 and TRBJ2-2; the D call of TRBD1 rests on TCRdb alone, since no DNA is present to check it. This CDR3 region has 15 residues. Germline-derived CDR1 and CDR2 are GTSNPN and SVGIG (reference sequence). The CDR3 sequence is CAWKRDRGSTGELFF.

V usage is TRBV3-1 and J usage is TRBJ2-2. The CDR3 length is 15 residues. Germline CDR1 reads LGHDT; CDR2 reads YNNKEL (reference sequence). The CDR3 reads CASSQGFGFPGELFF.

This chain links TRBV29-1 with TRBJ2-5; absent DNA, TCRdb's TRBD2 call cannot be checked. CDR1 is SQVTM and CDR2 is ANQGSEA in the germline V gene. This CDR3 contains 16 residues. CDR3 amino acids: CSVVGLAGSVQETQYF. Filled out from reference TRBV29-1 and TRBJ2-5, the complete variable domain reads SAVISQKPSRDICQRGTSLTIQCQVDSQVTMMFWYRQQPGQSLTLIATANQGSEATYESGFVIDKFPISRPNLTFSTLTVSNMSPEDSSIYLCSVVGLAGSVQETQYFGPGTRLLVL.

V is TRBV7-2 and J is TRBJ2-1; TCRdb designates TRBD2, a call that cannot be tested without DNA. Germline V gene sequence: CDR1 SGHTA, CDR2 FQGNSA. This CDR3 contains 15 residues. Here the CDR3 reads CASSAPGGPYNEQFF.

The genes are TRBV5-1 and TRBJ1-6; TCRdb indicates TRBD1, and absent DNA this call remains unverified. The CDR3 has 16 residues. The V gene's germline CDR1 is SGHRS and CDR2 YFSETQ. Here the CDR3 reads CASSLATGGANSPLHF.

The genes are TRBV4-1 and TRBJ2-7. Germline assignment: CDR1 MGHRA and CDR2 YSYEKL. The length of the CDR3 is 13 residues. CDR3 in amino acids: CASSQDQNYEQYF.

The J gene is TRBJ1-1, the V gene TRBV7-9; the D gene TCRdb calls, TRBD1, cannot be checked with no DNA. CDR1 is SEHNR and CDR2 is FQNEAQ in the germline V gene (reference sequence). The CDR3 contains 14 residues. The CDR3 protein is CASSFRDRATEAFF.